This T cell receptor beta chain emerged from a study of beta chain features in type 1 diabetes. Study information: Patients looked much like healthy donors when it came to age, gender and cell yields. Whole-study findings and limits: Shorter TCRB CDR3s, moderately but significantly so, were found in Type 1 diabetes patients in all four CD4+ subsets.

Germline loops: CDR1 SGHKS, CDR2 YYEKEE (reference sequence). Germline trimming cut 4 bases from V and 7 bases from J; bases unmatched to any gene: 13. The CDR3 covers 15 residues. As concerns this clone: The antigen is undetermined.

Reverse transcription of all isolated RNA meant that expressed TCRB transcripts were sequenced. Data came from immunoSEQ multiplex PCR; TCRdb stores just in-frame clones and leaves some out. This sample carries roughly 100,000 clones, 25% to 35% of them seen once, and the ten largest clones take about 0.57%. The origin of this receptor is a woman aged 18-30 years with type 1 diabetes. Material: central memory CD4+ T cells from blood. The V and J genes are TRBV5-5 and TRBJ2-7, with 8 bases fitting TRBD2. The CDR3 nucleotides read TGTGCCAGCAGCCAAGGTGACCGACTAGCGCGGGAGCAGTACTTC. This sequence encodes CASSQGDRLAREQYF.